Listed below are T cell receptor beta chains from one sample, sequenced in a study of blood T cell repertoires in COVID-19. Profiled with immunoSEQ multiplex PCR; TCRdb holds only in-frame clones, not every one. The sample lists roughly 120,000 clones; just under 90% were seen once. The specimen sequenced was peripheral blood. These receptor sequences come from a woman aged 50 to 60 with acute or convalescent COVID-19. The conserved cysteine and the conserved F or W are not part of the CDR3 here. Clone size appears in some rows only: once, few, many, or a class for an expanded clone.

size	J	V	CDR3
-	TRBJ2-7	TRBV6-5	ASRSRLDRSPAQY
-	TRBJ2-2	TRBV28	ASSSIQNTGELF
-	TRBJ1-1	TRBV11-3	ASSSGVSTEAF
-	TRBJ1-2	TRBV5-6	ASSSLDSYGYT
once	TRBJ2-3	TRBV25-1	ASSVPGGADTQY
-	TRBJ1-4	TRBV16	ASSQSSHTNEKLF
-	TRBJ2-5	TRBV19	ASSSSGGAGETQY
-	TRBJ2-1	TRBV24-1	ATSEWGGPFSNEQF
once	TRBJ1-6	TRBV19	ASSTGQGAYNSPLH
once	TRBJ2-1	TRBV7-6	ASSLVSYRNEQF
-	TRBJ2-1	TRBV7-3	ASSLTQGNEQF
-	TRBJ1-1	TRBV5-4	ASSLGLGGNTEAF
-	TRBJ1-2	TRBV28	ASSLGGFLNYGYT
-	TRBJ1-1	TRBV28	ASTLMGGETEAF
-	TRBJ2-5	TRBV14	ASSQVEPETQY
once	TRBJ1-4	TRBV7-9	ASSLAWPGRGNEKLF
-	TRBJ2-7	TRBV5-5	ASSLSILAASSYEQY
-	TRBJ1-1	TRBV18	ASSRTGTGTEAF
-	TRBJ1-5	TRBV3-1/TRBV3-2	ASSLTGDSNQPQH
-	TRBJ1-4	TRBV3-1/TRBV3-2	ASSKGTHNEKLF
once	TRBJ2-7	TRBV5-6	ASSLVRGEQY
-	TRBJ1-5	TRBV4-3	ASSQDGYQPQH
-	TRBJ2-5	TRBV15	ATRANWAQETQY
-	TRBJ1-2	TRBV6-5	ASRGGQLFYGYT
-	TRBJ1-1	TRBV10-3	ATKISGTEAF
-	TRBJ1-4	TRBV30	AWSVLSGYEKLF
-	TRBJ1-2	TRBV30	ATSGQTNYGYT
-	TRBJ1-1	TRBV5-4	ASTFGRGGTEAF